This is a list of T cell receptor beta chains from one sample in a study of cytomegalovirus exposure and HLA in healthy donors. TCRdb keeps only in-frame clones here, not all; method: immunoSEQ multiplex PCR. The sample records some 180,000 clones, about four fifths being singletons. Material: PBMCs. All receptors derive from a woman aged 18-30 years in good health and CMV-seronegative. The CDR3 runs from the conserved cysteine through the conserved F or W. A D gene is named only where the DNA matches it firmly. The size entry is marked missing in some rows and otherwise reads once, few, many or a size class.

D	J	size	V	CDR3	DNA
TRBD1	TRBJ1-2	-	TRBV27	CASSLLGTGSGYTF	TGTGCCAGCAGTTTACTGGGGACAGGGAGTGGCTACACCTTC
-	TRBJ1-6	-	TRBV6-1	CASRGRSYSPLHF	TGTGCCAGCAGGGGGCGTTCGTATTCACCCCTCCACTTT
TRBD1	TRBJ2-5	-	TRBV2	CASGGQRQETQYF	TGTGCCAGCGGGGGACAGCGTCAAGAGACCCAGTACTTC
TRBD2	TRBJ2-7	-	TRBV4-3	CASSQTSGPSYEQYF	TGCGCCAGCAGCCAAACTAGCGGGCCCTCCTACGAGCAGTACTTC
-	TRBJ1-2	-	TRBV6-5	CASSYVGANYGYTF	TGTGCCAGCAGTTACGTAGGGGCAAACTATGGCTACACCTTC
-	TRBJ1-4	once	TRBV19	CASSIRQVNEKLFF	TGTGCCAGTAGTATTCGACAGGTTAATGAAAAACTGTTTTTT
-	TRBJ2-3	-	TRBV6-5	CASSPSSGGTDTQYF	TGTGCCAGCAGCCCCTCGTCCGGAGGCACAGATACGCAGTATTTT
-	TRBJ2-6	-	TRBV28	CASSLSGVSGANVLTF	TGTGCCAGCAGTTTAAGCGGAGTCTCTGGGGCCAACGTCCTGACTTTC
-	TRBJ1-5	-	TRBV2	CASSAQGMRQPQHF	TGTGCCAGCAGTGCCCAGGGGATGAGGCAGCCCCAGCATTTT
TRBD2	TRBJ2-3	-	TRBV7-2	CASSSFTGTSGRADTQYF	TGTGCCAGCAGCTCGTTCACCGGGACTAGCGGGAGGGCAGATACGCAGTATTTT
-	TRBJ2-5	-	TRBV29-1	CSVARGGETQYF	TGCAGCGTTGCCAGGGGCGGGGAGACCCAGTACTTC
-	TRBJ2-1	-	TRBV6-6	CASSYQGEVGNEQFF	TGTGCCAGCAGTTACCAGGGGGAGGTAGGCAATGAGCAGTTCTTC
TRBD2	TRBJ2-3	-	TRBV2	CALRGLASTDTQYF	TGTGCCCTTCGCGGACTAGCCAGCACAGATACGCAGTATTTT
TRBD2	TRBJ2-1	once	TRBV6-7	CASSYYSGRALFDNEQFF	TGTGCCAGCAGTTACTATAGCGGGAGGGCCCTCTTTGACAATGAGCAGTTCTTC
TRBD1	TRBJ1-1	-	TRBV18	CASSPGQLNTEAFF	TGTGCCAGCTCACCGGGACAGCTGAACACTGAAGCTTTCTTT
TRBD1	TRBJ2-1	-	TRBV6-4	CASRKTGGSSYNEQFF	TGTGCCAGCAGGAAGACAGGGGGCAGCTCCTACAATGAGCAGTTCTTC
-	TRBJ2-3	once	TRBV28	CASSLYGSGYTDTQYF	TGTGCCAGCAGTTTATACGGGAGTGGGTACACAGATACGCAGTATTTT